What follows is one T cell receptor (beta chain) and its context. This clonotype has more than one count but fewer than ten. The specificity of this receptor is unknown. Base-call qualities are not available, and no considerably larger clone is one nucleotide away. Only healthy Caucasian donors were included. The sample is drawn from a study of identical twins (dated by TCRdb to 2016 to 2017). As for the study more broadly: TCR alpha and beta repertoires from monozygotic twins, unrelated adults of various ages and cord blood were deep-sequenced to test whether fetal clonotypes persist. Replicate twin experiments were performed at different times using different library preparation protocols to rule out contamination.

Findings and caveats that apply to the study as a whole: Invariant T cells such as MAIT and iNKT could partly confound zero-insertion analyses, though diverse VJ usage argued against this for most clonotypes. Fewer insertions were carried by abundant cord blood beta clonotypes; a weaker similar trend was observed in young adult naive repertoires, while no such trend was observed in memory repertoires. Out-of-frame TCR alpha sequences shared between twins showed an excess of low generation-probability sequences compared with coincidental sharing between unrelated individuals. Because the same donors could not be followed over many years, conclusions were based on cross-sectional statistical analysis. Recombination models systematically underestimated out-of-frame TCR alpha sharing in monozygotic twins but agreed with sharing between unrelated individuals. The excess sharing between twins in beta out-of-frame sequences was weaker because fewer shared sequences reduced the signal-to-noise ratio.

Libraries came from 5' RACE. Sequencing was performed on an Illumina HiSeq 2000. A universal primer binding site was introduced by template switching, and a unique molecular identifier was present in the final cDNA, enabling accurate counting of TCR cDNA molecules. Specific primers in the conserved constant-segment region were used to synthesize first-strand cDNA for the TCR alpha and beta chains. To control for contamination, every cDNA library was double barcoded, receiving both a SMART-Mk sample barcode and Illumina barcodes. TruSeq adapter sequences and Illumina sample barcodes were added in two successive PCR steps. The TCR alpha and beta cDNA libraries were sequenced on the Illumina HiSeq platform using custom primers. The paper's processing steps were these. MiGEC processed the raw reads to extract unique molecular identifiers, while MiXCR was used to determine the CDR3 positions. For each individual, recombination models were inferred using an EM algorithm with the repgenHMM and IGoR tools. Shared clonotype analysis was performed with the tcR package in R, normalizing sharing by the product of cloneset sizes. Out-of-frame nonproductive sequences were analyzed to study raw recombination free of thymic and clonal selection effects. TCRdb reprocessing: public reads trimmed at Q25 with fastp, clones called with MiXCR, in-frame beta chains kept. One record per CDR3 amino acid sequence lists the most common genes and DNA. The V and J calls were not made by the authors but by TCRdb's processing. Across this sample there are 1.5 million to 2 million distinct CDR3 sequences, with more than 30% seen only once. Together, the top ten hold about 0.27% of the sample.

The receptor was isolated from a newborn girl in good health. Input material: cord blood.

The CDR3 is CASSQDRRQAGAGNIQYF. DNA sequence: TGTGCCAGCAGCCAAGATAGGCGGCAAGCGGGAGCAGGAAACATTCAGTACTTC. This chain is built from TRBV4-2 and TRBJ2-4, with TRBD2 matching 8 junction bases. V and J are trimmed by 0 bases and 6 bases, and the gene matches miss 13 bases of the junction. The CDR1 and CDR2 encoded by the germline V gene are LGHNA and YNFKEQ. The CDR3 contains 18 residues, cysteine and phenylalanine counted. Only CDR3 DNA is held: 54 bases, read in frame from base 1.